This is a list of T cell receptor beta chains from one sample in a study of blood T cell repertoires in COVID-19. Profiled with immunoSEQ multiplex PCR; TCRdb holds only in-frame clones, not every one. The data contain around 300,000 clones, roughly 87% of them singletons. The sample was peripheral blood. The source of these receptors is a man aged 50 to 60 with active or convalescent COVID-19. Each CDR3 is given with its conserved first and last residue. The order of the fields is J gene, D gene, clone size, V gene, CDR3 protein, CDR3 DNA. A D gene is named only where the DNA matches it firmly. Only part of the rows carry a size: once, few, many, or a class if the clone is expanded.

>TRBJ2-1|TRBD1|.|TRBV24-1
CATTGGSRNEQFF
TGTGCCACCACAGGGGGCTCGCGCAATGAGCAGTTCTTC
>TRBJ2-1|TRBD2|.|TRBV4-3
CASSQDPAGGFITYPYNEQFF
TGCGCCAGCAGCCAAGATCCCGCGGGGGGCTTTATTACTTACCCCTACAATGAGCAGTTCTTC
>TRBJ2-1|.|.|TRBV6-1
CASSDQKRGEQFF
TGTGCCAGCAGTGATCAGAAACGGGGTGAGCAGTTCTTC
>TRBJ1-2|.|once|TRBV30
CAWSVSMYGYTF
TGTGCCTGGAGTGTCAGTATGTATGGCTACACCTTC
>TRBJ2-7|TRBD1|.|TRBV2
CASRVDRGRDEQYF
TGTGCCAGCAGGGTGGACAGGGGTAGGGACGAGCAGTACTTC
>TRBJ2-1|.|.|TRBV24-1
CATSDRSQGTYGDEQFF
TGTGCCACCAGTGACCGCTCTCAGGGGACCTACGGCGACGAGCAGTTCTTC
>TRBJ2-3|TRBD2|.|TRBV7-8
CASSLRTSGGWTDTQYF
TGTGCCAGCAGCCTTCGGACTAGCGGGGGGTGGACAGATACGCAGTATTTT
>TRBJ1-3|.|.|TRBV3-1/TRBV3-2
CASSHDSGNTIYF
TGTGCCAGCAGCCATGATAGCGGAAACACCATATATTTT
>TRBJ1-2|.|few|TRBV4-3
CASSQDLNYGYTF
TGCGCCAGCAGCCAAGACCTTAACTATGGCTACACCTTC
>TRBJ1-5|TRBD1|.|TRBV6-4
CASSIDREQPQHF
TGTGCCAGCAGTATAGACAGGGAACAGCCCCAGCATTTT
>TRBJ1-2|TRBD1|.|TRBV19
CASSNPGGGRGHFRTF
TGTGCCAGTAGCAACCCTGGAGGCGGCAGGGGGCATTTCCGCACCTTC
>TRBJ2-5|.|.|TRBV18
CASSPWREEETQYF
TGTGCCAGCTCACCTTGGAGGGAGGAAGAGACCCAGTACTTC
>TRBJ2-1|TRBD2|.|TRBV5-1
CASSRTSGGYNEQFF
TGCGCCAGCAGCCGGACTAGCGGGGGATACAATGAGCAGTTCTTC
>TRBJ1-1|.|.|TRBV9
CASSVGTGGLNTEAFF
TGTGCCAGCAGCGTAGGAACCGGGGGTCTGAACACTGAAGCTTTCTTT
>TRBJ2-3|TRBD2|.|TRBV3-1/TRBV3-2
CASSQDLGGRSTDTQYF
TGTGCCAGCAGCCAAGATCTGGGAGGGAGAAGCACAGATACGCAGTATTTT
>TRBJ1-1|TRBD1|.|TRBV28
CASSLLSGGPEAFF
TGTGCCAGCAGCCTACTGTCAGGGGGACCTGAAGCTTTCTTT
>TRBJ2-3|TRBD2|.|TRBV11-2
CASSLFGRGTDTQYF
TGTGCCAGCAGTCTCTTTGGGAGGGGCACAGATACGCAGTATTTT
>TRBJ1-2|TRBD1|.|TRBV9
CASSHPQSDPGQGVDGYTF
TGTGCCAGCAGCCATCCTCAAAGCGACCCGGGACAGGGGGTAGATGGCTACACCTTC
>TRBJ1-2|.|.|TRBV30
CAWSEVSAGRDYTF
TGTGCCTGGAGTGAAGTATCGGCAGGGCGGGACTACACCTTC
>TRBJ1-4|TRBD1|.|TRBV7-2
CASSARQGSNEKLFF
TGTGCCAGCAGCGCCCGACAGGGGTCTAATGAAAAACTGTTTTTT
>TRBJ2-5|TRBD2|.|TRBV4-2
CASSQDPRGGETQYF
TGTGCCAGCAGCCAAGATCCGCGGGGAGGGGAGACCCAGTACTTC
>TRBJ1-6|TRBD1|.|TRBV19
CASSSDRGDNSPLHF
TGTGCCAGTAGTAGCGACAGGGGAGACAATTCACCCCTCCACTTT
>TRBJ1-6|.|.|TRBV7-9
CASSLEAGFDSPLHF
TGTGCCAGCAGTCTAGAGGCAGGGTTCGATTCACCCCTCCACTTT
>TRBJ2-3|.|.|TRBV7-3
CASSLRSYTDTQYF
TGTGCCAGCAGCTTACGGTCCTACACAGATACGCAGTATTTT
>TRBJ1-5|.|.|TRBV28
CASSPPQGFSNQPQHF
TGTGCCAGCAGTCCCCCCCAGGGGTTCAGCAATCAGCCCCAGCATTTT
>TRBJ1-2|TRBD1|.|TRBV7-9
CASSSWDREENGYTF
TGTGCCAGCAGCTCATGGGACAGGGAGGAGAATGGCTACACCTTC
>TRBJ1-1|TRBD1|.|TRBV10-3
CAIRDRATNTEAFF
TGTGCCATCAGGGACAGGGCGACGAACACTGAAGCTTTCTTT
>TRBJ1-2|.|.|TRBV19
CASSIQVHRINYGYTF
TGTGCCAGTAGTATCCAGGTCCACAGAATTAACTATGGCTACACCTTC
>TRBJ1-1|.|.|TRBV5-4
CASSLVEPNTEAFF
TGTGCCAGCAGCTTGGTGGAGCCGAACACTGAAGCTTTCTTT
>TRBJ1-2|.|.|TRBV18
CASSPSRQTQYGYTF
TGTGCCAGCTCACCTTCACGACAGACTCAGTATGGCTACACCTTC
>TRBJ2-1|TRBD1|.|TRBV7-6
CASSLRQGTYNEQFF
TGTGCCAGCAGCTTGAGACAGGGGACCTACAATGAGCAGTTCTTC
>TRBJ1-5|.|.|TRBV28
CASSLQGRGAYNQPQHF
TGTGCCAGCAGTCTACAGGGCCGGGGGGCATACAATCAGCCCCAGCATTTT
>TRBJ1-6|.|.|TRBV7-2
CASSLASGNNSPLHF
TGTGCCAGCAGCTTAGCGAGCGGGAATAATTCACCCCTCCACTTT
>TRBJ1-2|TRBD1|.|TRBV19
CASTIGGGPQGPGYTF
TGTGCCAGTACCATAGGAGGGGGCCCCCAGGGCCCGGGCTACACCTTC
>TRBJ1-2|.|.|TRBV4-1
CASSHVGQLYGYTF
TGCGCCAGCAGCCATGTAGGACAGCTCTATGGCTACACCTTC
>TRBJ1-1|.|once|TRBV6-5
CASSSSYRRGEAFF
TGTGCCAGCAGTTCCTCATATCGAAGGGGTGAAGCTTTCTTT
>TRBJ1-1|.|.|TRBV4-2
CASSPQLRTVEAFF
TGTGCCAGCAGCCCCCAATTGAGGACAGTTGAAGCTTTCTTT
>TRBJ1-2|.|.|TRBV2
CASSAGLTSNYGYTF
TGTGCCAGCAGCGCTGGACTTACTTCTAACTATGGCTACACCTTC
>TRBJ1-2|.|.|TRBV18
CASSPKDSDLYGYTF
TGTGCCAGCTCACCAAAGGACAGCGACCTCTATGGCTACACCTTC
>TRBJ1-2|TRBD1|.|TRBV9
CASSVVDRGGYGYTF
TGTGCCAGCAGCGTAGTTGACAGGGGTGGCTATGGCTACACCTTC
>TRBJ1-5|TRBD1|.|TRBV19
CASSIVQGAVHQPQHF
TGTGCCAGTAGTATAGTCCAGGGGGCGGTTCATCAGCCCCAGCATTTT
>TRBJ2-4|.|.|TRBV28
CASSLATGVAKNIQYF
TGTGCCAGCAGTTTAGCTACAGGAGTAGCCAAAAACATTCAGTACTTC
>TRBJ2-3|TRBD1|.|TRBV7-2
CASSLGGQGTDTQYF
TGTGCCAGCAGCCTAGGGGGACAGGGCACAGATACGCAGTATTTT
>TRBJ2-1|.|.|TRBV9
CASSERQLFDEQFF
TGTGCCAGCAGCGAGAGACAGTTATTCGATGAGCAGTTCTTC
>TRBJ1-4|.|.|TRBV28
CASSETGRLKLFF
TGTGCCAGCAGTGAGACGGGTAGACTAAAACTGTTTTTT
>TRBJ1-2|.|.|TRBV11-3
CASSLKDTEYGYTF
TGTGCCAGCAGCTTGAAGGACACCGAATATGGCTACACCTTC
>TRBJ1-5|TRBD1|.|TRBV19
CASGLLYRGQSSNQPQHF
TGTGCCAGTGGCCTCCTCTACAGGGGCCAAAGTAGCAATCAGCCCCAGCATTTT
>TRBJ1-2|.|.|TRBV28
CASSRIPPGYGYTF
TGTGCCAGCAGTAGAATTCCGCCCGGCTATGGCTACACCTTC